Described below is a single T cell receptor (beta chain) sequence and its context. The sample is drawn from a study of T cell clonotyping in hematopoietic cell transplantation. The repertoire was sequenced with immunoSEQ multiplex PCR; TCRdb's copy has only in-frame clones and lacks some. The table includes tens of thousands of clones, approximately 95% detected once. The sample was peripheral blood mononuclear cells. The clonotype comes from a man younger than 40 in good health. Some clones in this sample may be carry-over from other donors' samples.

CDR3 nucleotide sequence: TGTGCCAGCAGGCGGACAGATTACGAGCAGTACTTC. It is translated as CASRRTDYEQYF. This chain connects TRBV11-3 to TRBJ2-7; TRBD1 is a possible D gene (6 bases). Per germline, CDR1 SGHNT and CDR2 YENEEA. With 6 bases removed from V and 4 bases from J, the gap between germline ends came to 10 bases. CDR3 length: 12 residues.